Shown below are 27 T cell receptor beta chains from a single sample sequenced in a study of CD8 T cells in ankylosing spondylitis. TCRdb reprocessed the 5' RACE reads via MiXCR and lists one record per CDR3 protein. The table has about 240,000 distinct CDR3 sequences, 8% to 9.5% seen once. Sequencing was performed on blood, either unsorted or a sorted T cell fraction (not recorded which). These TCRs come from a male donor with ankylosing spondylitis or in good health (not recorded which).

As for this clonotype: With a much larger clone just one base away, this may be a read error. The chain joins TRBV7-6 to TRBJ1-4, with D possibly TRBD1 on 6 matching bases. Germline V gene sequence: CDR1 SGHVS, CDR2 FNYEAQ. The CDR3 covers 16 residues. The DNA of the CDR3 is TGTGCCAGCAGCCAACCTAACCGCGAGGGGGATGAAAAACTGCTTTTT. Its protein product is CASSQPNREGDEKLLF.

This clonotype was seen only a few times. The chain couples TRBV18 to TRBJ2-7, with 7 positions matching TRBD1. CDR3 length: 11 residues. Germline lookup yields CDR1 KGHSH and CDR2 LQKENI. The V gene end was trimmed by 3 bases and the J gene end by 12 bases; junction bases not matched to a gene: 5. CDR3 sequence (DNA): TGTGCCAGCTCACCCGACAGGGCCCTGTACTTC. Translated: CASSPDRALYF.

Many counts were recorded for this clonotype. The chain links TRBV5-5 to TRBJ2-1; D not certain. From germline, CDR1 is SGHKS and CDR2 YYEKEE (reference sequence). The CDR3 sequence is 13 residues long. V gave up 5 bases and J gave up 8 bases, with 14 bases separating them. The DNA for the CDR3 is TGTGCCAGCAGATTAGTCGGCGCGGATGAGCAGTTCTTC. Encoded protein: CASRLVGADEQFF.

This clonotype occurred many times. This chain links TRBV7-8 with TRBJ2-1, with TRBD2 matching over 12 bases. Germline V gene data show CDR1 as SGHVS and CDR2 as FQNEAQ. This CDR3 has 17 residues. The trim removed 0 bases at V and 5 bases at J, leaving 5 bases unmatched. CDR3 sequence reads: CASSLARTSGKDNEQFF. The CDR3 DNA reads TGTGCCAGCAGCTTAGCTCGGACTAGCGGGAAAGACAATGAGCAGTTCTTC. The full variable domain, in which reference TRBV7-8 and TRBJ2-1 provide the parts outside the CDR3, is GAGVSQSPRYKVAKRGQDVALRCDPISGHVSLFWYQQALGQGPEFLTYFQNEAQLDKSGLPSDRFFAERPEGSVSTLKIQRTQQEDSAVYLCASSLARTSGKDNEQFFGPGTRLTVL.

This clonotype appeared a few times. J is TRBJ2-2 and V is TRBV5-8; 8 nucleotides match TRBD1. Per germline, CDR1 SGHTS and CDR2 YDEGEE. J lost 4 bases, V lost 7 bases, and 12 bases had no gene match. This CDR3 spans 16 amino acids. The CDR3 bases are TGTGCCAGCCGACCAGGACAGGGATTAATCACCGGGGAGCTGTTTTTT. Its translation is CASRPGQGLITGELFF.

The chain couples TRBV6-1 to TRBJ2-7; 13 nucleotides match TRBD2. The CDR3 length is 14 residues. The V and J ends lost 1 base and 11 bases, in that order; junction bases with no gene match: 5. Germline V CDR1 and CDR2: MNHNS, SASEGT. CDR3 protein: CASSEGTSGSPKYF. The CDR3 bases are TGTGCCAGCAGTGAAGGGACTAGCGGGAGTCCCAAGTACTTC.

This clonotype was seen at least ten times. The chain recombines TRBV4-3 with TRBJ2-1, with 7 positions matching TRBD2. This CDR3 has 15 amino acids. The ends lost 1 base at V and 2 bases at J; junction bases unmatched: 2. In germline, CDR1 is LGHNA, CDR2 YSLEER. The CDR3 is CASSQGGRAYNEQFF. DNA for the CDR3: TGCGCCAGCAGCCAAGGAGGGAGGGCCTACAATGAGCAGTTCTTC.

The table lists this clonotype with many counts. This chain links TRBV20-1 with TRBJ2-3; 7 bases agree with TRBD1. Trimming at V came to 3 bases and at J to 6 bases, leaving 6 bases not matched to a gene. The CDR3 is 13 amino acids. CDR1 is DFQATT and CDR2 is SNEGSKA in the germline V gene (reference sequence). The CDR3 loop reads CSARDRTRDTQYF. The DNA of the CDR3 is TGCAGTGCTAGGGACAGGACGAGGGATACGCAGTATTTT.

This clonotype showed up many times. The gene calls are TRBV20-1 and TRBJ2-3, with D perhaps TRBD2 (7 bases). The ends were cut back, 5 bases at V and 4 bases at J, with 13 bases in the middle. The germline gives CDR1 DFQATT, CDR2 SNEGSKA (reference sequence). The CDR3 loop spans 13 amino acids. The CDR3 bases are TGCAGTGCTGGGCGGGGGCCGGCAGATACGCAGTATTTT. It yields the protein CSAGRGPADTQYF.

The sample holds a few counts of this clonotype. V gene TRBV4-2 combines with J gene TRBJ1-2; 7 bases fit TRBD1. This CDR3 has 15 residues. Germline values: CDR1 LGHNA, CDR2 YNFKEQ. J was trimmed by 4 bases and V by 5 bases; bases with no gene match: 10. CDR3 protein: CASSTETGTVYGYTF. The CDR3 bases are TGTGCCAGCAGCACTGAGACCGGGACAGTCTATGGCTACACCTTC.

This chain joins TRBV7-2 and TRBJ2-1, with 11 bases aligning to TRBD1. CDR1 is SGHTA, CDR2 FQGNSA, per germline. The CDR3 has 15 amino acids. V lost 3 bases, J lost 7 bases, and 5 bases stayed unmatched. This CDR3 is CASSLDRGRMNEQFF. The CDR3 DNA reads as TGTGCCAGCAGCTTGGACAGGGGGCGCATGAATGAGCAGTTCTTC.

The gene calls are TRBV10-3 and TRBJ2-1; 7 bases align to TRBD1. The germline V gene encodes CDR1 ENHRY and CDR2 SYGVKD. Unmatched junction bases numbered 5, after V lost 11 bases and J lost 7 bases. CDR3 length equals 11 residues. CDR3 nucleotides: TGTGCCTTCAAACAGGGGAATGAGCAGTTCTTC. It yields the protein CAFKQGNEQFF.

Ten or more counts support this clonotype. The rearrangement uses TRBV5-5 and TRBJ2-1, with D perhaps matching TRBD2 (6 bases). V lost 3 bases, J lost 4 bases, and 17 bases lay in between. CDR1 SGHKS and CDR2 YYEKEE come from the germline V gene (reference sequence). CDR3 size: 16 residues. CDR3 amino acids: CASSSPLAPIYNEQFF. CDR3 bases: TGTGCCAGCAGCTCTCCTCTAGCGCCTATATACAATGAGCAGTTCTTC.

This clonotype has a count of ten or more. The V call is TRBV10-1, the J call TRBJ2-2; D call uncertain. V was trimmed by 3 bases and J by 5 bases, leaving 10 bases between them. This CDR3 is 14 amino acids long. CDR1 and CDR2 (germline): WNHNN, SYGVQD (reference sequence). CDR3 sequence reads: CASSDGEATGELFF. Here the CDR3 DNA reads TGCGCCAGCAGTGATGGCGAGGCTACCGGGGAGCTGTTTTTT.

The CDR3 is CASSRPGDPWEQYF. CDR3 sequence (DNA): TGTGCCAGCAGCCGTCCGGGGGACCCCTGGGAGCAGTACTTC. This chain links TRBV12-3 or TRBV12-4 with TRBJ2-7; tentative D call: TRBD2 (6 bases). This CDR3 region has 14 residues. V lost 6 bases and J 7 bases, leaving 19 bases between the germline ends.

This clonotype was seen at least ten times. This rearrangement joins TRBV7-2 to TRBJ1-2; D remains ambiguous. The CDR3 consists of 14 residues. Germline V CDR1 and CDR2: SGHTA, FQGNSA. The ends were cut back, 6 bases at V and 2 bases at J, with 13 bases in the middle. The CDR3 DNA reads TGTGCCAGCAGTATCAACGGACCAAACTATGGCTACACCTTC. This translates into CASSINGPNYGYTF.

This clonotype was picked up one time. This may stem from a read error, because a much larger clone lies one nucleotide away. V and J are TRBV20-1 and TRBJ1-1; D is possibly TRBD1 (5 bases). Trimming pared 2 bases from V and 7 bases from J, leaving 20 bases between. In germline, CDR1 is DFQATT, CDR2 SNEGSKA (reference sequence). The CDR3 totals 15 residues. Here the CDR3 DNA reads TGCAGTGCTAGAACCTCCCTGACCCCAAGGGGTGAAGCTTTCTTT. The encoded protein is CSARTSLTPRGEAFF.

This clonotype was counted only a few times. The gene calls are TRBV30 and TRBJ1-1; D might be TRBD1 (5 bases). V was cut by 0 bases and J by 5 bases, with 19 bases left in between. The CDR3 contains 16 residues. CDR1 is GTSNPN and CDR2 is SVGIG in the germline V gene (reference sequence). The CDR3 region is CAWSVRGARNRTEAFF. The CDR3 region has the DNA TGTGCCTGGAGTGTACGAGGGGCTCGGAATAGGACTGAAGCTTTCTTT.

In this sample, this clonotype turned up many times. The chain uses TRBV12-3 or TRBV12-4 and TRBJ2-7; D is uncertain. The CDR3 extends over 13 amino acids. The V end was cut by 1 base, the J end by 5 bases, with 9 bases between. The CDR3 region has the DNA TGTGCCAGCAGTTTAGACCGGTCCCACGAGCAGTACTTC. It encodes CASSLDRSHEQYF.

This clonotype was counted ten times or more. V gene TRBV9 combines with J gene TRBJ2-1, with 7 bases aligning to TRBD2. V lost 4 bases and J lost 6; bases outside the gene matches: 10. Germline lookup yields CDR1 SGDLS and CDR2 YYNGEE. CDR3 length: 15 amino acids. The CDR3 region has the DNA TGTGCCAGCAGCCCCCGGGACTACTTGGGCAATGAGCAGTTCTTC. This codes for CASSPRDYLGNEQFF.

The chain has TRBV4-3 and TRBJ2-2; D may be TRBD1 or TRBD2 (6 bases each). This CDR3 spans 17 amino acids. In germline, CDR1 is LGHNA, CDR2 YSLEER. Trimming pared 0 bases from V and 0 bases from J, leaving 11 bases between. The CDR3: CASSQEGGRSNTGELFF. The CDR3 nucleotides are TGCGCCAGCAGCCAAGAGGGGGGCAGGTCGAACACCGGGGAGCTGTTTTTT.

This rearrangement joins TRBV5-5 to TRBJ2-1; possibly TRBD1 for D (5 bases). Trimming left V 4 bases short and J 4 bases short, with 15 bases between. The germline V gene has CDR1 SGHKS and CDR2 YYEKEE (reference sequence). The CDR3 is 15 amino acids. Written as DNA, the CDR3 is TGTGCCAGCAGCCCAAGGGAAGGGGTATACAATGAGCAGTTCTTC. This sequence encodes CASSPREGVYNEQFF.

This clonotype was counted at least ten times. The chain couples TRBV10-3 to TRBJ2-1; 16 positions agree with TRBD2. Germline trimming cut 10 bases from V and 7 bases from J; bases unmatched to any gene: 10. CDR3 length: 16 amino acids. Germline assignment: CDR1 ENHRY and CDR2 SYGVKD. The CDR3 DNA is TGTGCCAGTTCCGGGACTAGCGGGAGGGCCTCGAATGAGCAGTTCTTC. Its protein is CASSGTSGRASNEQFF.

This clonotype was counted many times. The chain couples TRBV9 to TRBJ1-2; possible D gene TRBD1, 6 bases. V was pared by 4 bases and J by 4 bases, with 17 bases between. Germline lookup yields CDR1 SGDLS and CDR2 YYNGEE. The CDR3 is 15 amino acids. In DNA, the CDR3 is TGTGCCAGCAGCCCCCAGGACAGCATACCCTATGGCTACACCTTC. This sequence encodes CASSPQDSIPYGYTF.

This clonotype has a count of ten or more. The chain couples TRBV6-5 to TRBJ1-2; 9 bases map to TRBD1. CDR3 length: 19 amino acids. CDR1 and CDR2 (germline): MNHEY, SVGAGI. V dropped 0 bases and J dropped 2; count of bases not matched to a gene: 13. The CDR3 protein is CASSYSATDRGAINYGYTF. The DNA of the CDR3 is TGTGCCAGCAGTTACTCGGCAACGGACAGGGGTGCAATCAACTATGGCTACACCTTC.

This clonotype was observed at least ten times. One junction end does not reproduce the germline sequence, and a read error may be involved. This chain joins TRBV12-3 or TRBV12-4 and TRBJ2-5, with 11 bases matching TRBD2. The CDR3 spans 14 residues. This CDR3 is CASSVAGGYETQYF. CDR3 nucleotides: TGTGCCAGCAGTGTAGCGGGAGGGTACGAGACCCAGTACTTC.

This sequence joins TRBV7-2 and TRBJ2-1, with 7 bases aligning to TRBD2. CDR1 and CDR2 (germline): SGHTA, FQGNSA. Losses at the gene ends were 5 bases for V and 7 bases for J; bases not matched to a gene: 5. This CDR3 is 13 amino acids long. CDR3 bases: TGTGCCAGCAGCCCCGGGGGGAGGAATGAGCAGTTCTTC. Translated: CASSPGGRNEQFF. Together with reference TRBV7-2 and TRBJ2-1, the CDR3 gives the full variable domain: GAGVSQSPSNKVTEKGKDVELRCDPISGHTALYWYRQSLGQGLEFLIYFQGNSAPDKSGLPSDRFSAERTGGSVSTLTIQRTQQEDSAVYLCASSPGGRNEQFFGPGTRLTVL.